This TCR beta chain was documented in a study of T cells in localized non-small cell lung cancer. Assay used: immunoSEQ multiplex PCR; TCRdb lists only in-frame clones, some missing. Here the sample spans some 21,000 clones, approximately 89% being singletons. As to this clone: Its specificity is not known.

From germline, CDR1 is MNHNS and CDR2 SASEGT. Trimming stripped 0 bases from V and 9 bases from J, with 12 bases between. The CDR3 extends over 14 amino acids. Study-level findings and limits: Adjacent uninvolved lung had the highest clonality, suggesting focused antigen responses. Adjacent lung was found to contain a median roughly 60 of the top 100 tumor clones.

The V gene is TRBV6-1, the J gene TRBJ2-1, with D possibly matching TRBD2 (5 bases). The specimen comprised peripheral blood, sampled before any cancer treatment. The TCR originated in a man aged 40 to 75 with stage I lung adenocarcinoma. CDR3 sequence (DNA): TGTGCCAGCAGTGAAGCAAGGCTAGCTGGTGAGCAGTTCTTC. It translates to CASSEARLAGEQFF.